This T cell receptor beta chain was observed in a study of naive and memory T cell subsets. This clonotype was recorded at least ten times. An equimolar mix of two oligonucleotides served as the beta constant-region primer for TRBC1 and TRBC2. Each CDR3 protein is one row after TCRdb ran MiXCR on the UMI-ligation and nested PCR reads. In the table there are some 36,000 distinct CDR3 sequences, roughly 15% of which are singletons. Germline trimming cut 0 bases from V and 6 bases from J; bases unmatched to any gene: 9. CDR3 size: 17 residues. Sequencing input: effector memory CD4+ T cells from blood. The subset: effector memory, CD45RA- CD27-. J is TRBJ2-1 and V is TRBV12-3 or TRBV12-4; 9 bases are a match to TRBD2. The sequence came from a human donor in good health. The CDR3 is CASSLAAGLAPTNEQFF. As DNA, the CDR3 is TGTGCCAGCAGTTTAGCTGCGGGACTAGCTCCTACCAATGAGCAGTTCTTC.